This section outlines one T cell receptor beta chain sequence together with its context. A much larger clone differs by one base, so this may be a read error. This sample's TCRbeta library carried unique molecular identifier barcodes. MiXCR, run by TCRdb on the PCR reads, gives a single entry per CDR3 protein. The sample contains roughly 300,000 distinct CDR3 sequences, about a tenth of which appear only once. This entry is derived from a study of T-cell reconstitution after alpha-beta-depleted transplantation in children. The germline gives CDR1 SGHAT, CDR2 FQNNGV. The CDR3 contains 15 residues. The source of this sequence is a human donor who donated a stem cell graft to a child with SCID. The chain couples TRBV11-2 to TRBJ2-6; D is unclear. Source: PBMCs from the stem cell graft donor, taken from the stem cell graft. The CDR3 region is CASSEQLSGTNVLTF. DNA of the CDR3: TGTGCCAGCAGCGAACAACTCTCTGGGACCAACGTCCTGACTTTC.